What follows are 3 T cell receptor beta chains derived from one specimen sequenced in a study of cytomegalovirus exposure and HLA in healthy donors. With 60 Vbeta and 13 Jbeta primers, the PCR was carried out. Generated by immunoSEQ multiplex PCR, the TCRdb table keeps only in-frame clones and is missing some. The sample yields 160,000 or so clones, roughly four fifths seen once. Sequencing input: PBMCs. The receptors come from a woman aged 45-65 years in good health and CMV-seronegative.

This chain uses TRBV19 with TRBJ2-2; TRBD1 aligns across 7 bases. The CDR3 is 16 residues long. CDR1 is LNHDA and CDR2 is SQIVND in the germline V gene (reference sequence). Trimming at V came to 3 bases and at J to 5 bases, leaving 9 bases not matched to a gene. The CDR3 region is CASSIPQGQATGELFF. CDR3 DNA sequence: TGTGCCAGTAGTATCCCACAGGGGCAAGCGACCGGGGAGCTGTTTTTT.

The chain uses TRBV5-1 and TRBJ2-1, with 11 bases matching TRBD1. The V segment lost 8 bases and the J segment 6 bases; nucleotides outside the gene matches: 7. Germline CDR1 and CDR2: SGHRS and YFSETQ. The CDR3 is 14 residues long. The CDR3 sequence is CASSKGTGGNEQFF. The CDR3 nucleotides are TGCGCCAGTTCCAAGGGGACAGGGGGCAATGAGCAGTTCTTC.

The table lists this clone with a count of one. The V and J genes are TRBV6-6 and TRBJ2-2; D unresolved. Germline assignment: CDR1 MNHNY and CDR2 SVGAGI (reference sequence). Trimming removed 8 bases from V and 4 bases from J, with 14 bases in between. This CDR3 has 14 residues. The CDR3 DNA sequence: TGTGCCAGCCCTCTCCAGGCACCCACCGGGGAGCTGTTTTTT. This translates into CASPLQAPTGELFF.